The T cell receptor (beta chain) under discussion was sequenced for a study of early T cells in non-severe SARS-CoV-2 infection. Study context: RNA in bulk from unsorted whole blood was sequenced, and chains were unpaired.

This CDR3 is 13 amino acids long. The V gene's germline CDR1 is SGHRS and CDR2 YFSETQ. V was pared by 4 bases and J by 5 bases, with 5 bases of the junction left unmatched. In the library, individual cDNA molecules carried attached unique molecular identifiers. TCRdb redid the calling of the 5' RACE reads with MiXCR, one entry per CDR3 protein. The sample consists of tens of thousands of distinct CDR3 sequences, about 5.2% of them appearing once. This clonotype was recorded many times. Its antigen is unidentified. General study findings and limits: VDJdb-based annotation leaned toward anti-spike CD8 responses and missed private and CD4 specificities.

The receptor's source is an adult who was a healthcare worker with PCR-confirmed SARS-CoV-2 infection or an uninfected control (not recorded which). Material: whole blood, obtained at baseline. This chain joins TRBV5-1 and TRBJ2-5; 7 bases fit TRBD1. CDR3: CASSVGTAETQYF. CDR3 nucleotide sequence: TGCGCCAGCAGCGTAGGGACAGCGGAGACCCAGTACTTC.